This entry features one TCR beta chain sequence. The antigen is unknown. The length of the CDR3 is 18 residues. Germline loops: CDR1 SGHNT, CDR2 YYREEE (reference sequence). The data are from a study of CXCR3-negative and CXCR3-positive naive CD8 T cells. Study-level points and caveats: CXCR3-expressing naive cells carried TRB CDR3s more hydrophobic than those of CXCR3-negative naive cells.

TRB cDNA was prepared as libraries by UMI-labeled 5' RACE. TCRdb reprocessed the 5' RACE reads and keeps a single row for each CDR3 protein, giving no DNA. The sample table sets out about 85,000 distinct CDR3 sequences. Sequencing used naive CXCR3+ CD8+ T cells from blood. The sample's subset: CD45RO-CCR7+CD27+CD95- naive CD8+ T cells expressing CXCR3 (TNR3+). The receptor comes from a human donor in good health. Some clones in this sample may be carry-over from other donors' samples. This chain connects TRBV5-4 to TRBJ2-5; TCRdb picks TRBD1, but there is no DNA to check that call. The CDR3: CASSLSSREQGSQETQYF.